A single sample gave rise to the 4 T cell receptor beta chains below, sequenced in a study of blood T cell repertoires in COVID-19. The assay was immunoSEQ multiplex PCR, and TCRdb's table has in-frame clones only and misses some. The table includes about 190,000 clones, approximately 80% detected once. Input material: peripheral blood. These receptors came from a man aged 50 or older who had recovered from COVID-19.

This chain links TRBV11-3 with TRBJ2-2, with D uncertain. Trimming left V 3 bases short and J 0 bases short, with 5 bases between. Germline loops: CDR1 SGHNT, CDR2 YENEEA. The length of the CDR3 is 14 residues. The CDR3 protein is CASSFRSNTGELFF. In DNA, the CDR3 is TGTGCCAGCAGCTTCAGGTCGAACACCGGGGAGCTGTTTTTT.

V and J are TRBV7-2 and TRBJ2-7; TRBD2 might be the D (5 bases). V lost 3 bases and J 6 bases, leaving 15 bases between the germline ends. In germline, CDR1 is SGHTA, CDR2 FQGNSA. This CDR3 is built from 14 residues. CDR3 loop: CASSLGGPAAEQYF. As DNA, the CDR3 is TGTGCCAGCAGCTTGGGCGGGCCCGCTGCCGAGCAGTACTTC.

This sequence joins TRBV6-5 and TRBJ1-2, with 8 bases matching TRBD1. From germline, CDR1 is MNHEY and CDR2 SVGAGI. Losses at the gene ends were 6 bases for V and 3 bases for J; bases not matched to a gene: 9. CDR3 length: 15 amino acids. CDR3 coding DNA: TGTGCCAGCAGACCCCAGGGGGCGTGGGACTATGGCTACACCTTC. Its protein product is CASRPQGAWDYGYTF.

This clone was seen once. V and J are TRBV3-1 (or the pseudogene TRBV3-2) and TRBJ2-7; tentatively, D is TRBD2 (6 bases). Trimming removed 4 bases at V and 7 bases at J, with 17 bases between. The CDR3 extends over 14 amino acids. Germline CDR1 LGHDT, CDR2 YNNKEL (reference sequence). CDR3 loop: CASSRGSGALEQYF. DNA of the CDR3: TGTGCCAGCAGCCGTGGTAGCGGAGCCCTGGAGCAGTACTTC.